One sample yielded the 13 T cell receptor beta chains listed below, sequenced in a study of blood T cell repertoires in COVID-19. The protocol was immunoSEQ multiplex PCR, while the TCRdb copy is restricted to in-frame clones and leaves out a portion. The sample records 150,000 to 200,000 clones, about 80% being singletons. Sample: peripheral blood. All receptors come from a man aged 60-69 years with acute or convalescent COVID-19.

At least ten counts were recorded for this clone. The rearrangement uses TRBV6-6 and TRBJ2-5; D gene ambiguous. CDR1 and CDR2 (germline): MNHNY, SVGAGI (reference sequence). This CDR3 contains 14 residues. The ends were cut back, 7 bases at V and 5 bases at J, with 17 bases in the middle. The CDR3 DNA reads TGTGCCAGCACCTATGGCTGGAGTTCTGAGACCCAGTACTTC. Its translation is CASTYGWSSETQYF.

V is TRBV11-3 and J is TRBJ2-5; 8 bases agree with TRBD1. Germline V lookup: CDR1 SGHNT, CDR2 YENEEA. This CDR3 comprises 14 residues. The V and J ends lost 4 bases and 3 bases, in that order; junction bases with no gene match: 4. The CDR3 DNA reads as TGTGCCAGCAGCTCCGGACAGGGTGAAGAGACCCAGTACTTC. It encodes CASSSGQGEETQYF. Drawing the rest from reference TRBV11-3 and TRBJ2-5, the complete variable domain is EAGVVQSPRYKIIEKKQPVAFWCNPISGHNTLYWYLQNLGQGPELLIRYENEEAVDDSQLPKDRFSAERLKGVDSTLKIQPAELGDSAVYLCASSSGQGEETQYFGPGTRLLVL.

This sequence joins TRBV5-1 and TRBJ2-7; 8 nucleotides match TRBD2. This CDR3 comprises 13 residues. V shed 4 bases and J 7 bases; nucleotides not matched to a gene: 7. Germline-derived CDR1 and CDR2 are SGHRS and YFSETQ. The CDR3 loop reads CASSPAGAREQYF. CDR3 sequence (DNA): TGCGCCAGCAGCCCAGCGGGAGCAAGGGAGCAGTACTTC.

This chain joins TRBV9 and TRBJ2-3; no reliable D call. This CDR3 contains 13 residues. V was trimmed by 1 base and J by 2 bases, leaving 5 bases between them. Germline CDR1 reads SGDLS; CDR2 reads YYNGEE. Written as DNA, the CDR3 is TGTGCCAGCAGCGTAACAATCACAGATACGCAGTATTTT. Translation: CASSVTITDTQYF.

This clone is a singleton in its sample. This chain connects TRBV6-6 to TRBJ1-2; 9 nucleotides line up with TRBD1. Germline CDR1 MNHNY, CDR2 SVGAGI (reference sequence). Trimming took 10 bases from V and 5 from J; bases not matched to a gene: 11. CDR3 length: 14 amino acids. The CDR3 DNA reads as TGTGCCACGTCCCACCGGGACAGGGCTTATGGCTACACCTTC. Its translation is CATSHRDRAYGYTF.

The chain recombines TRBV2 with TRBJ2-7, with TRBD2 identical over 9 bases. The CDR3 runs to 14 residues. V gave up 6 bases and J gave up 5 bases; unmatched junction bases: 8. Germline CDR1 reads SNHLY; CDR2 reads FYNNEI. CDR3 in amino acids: CASRGGRAFDEQYF. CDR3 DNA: TGTGCCAGCAGGGGCGGGAGGGCCTTCGACGAGCAGTACTTC.

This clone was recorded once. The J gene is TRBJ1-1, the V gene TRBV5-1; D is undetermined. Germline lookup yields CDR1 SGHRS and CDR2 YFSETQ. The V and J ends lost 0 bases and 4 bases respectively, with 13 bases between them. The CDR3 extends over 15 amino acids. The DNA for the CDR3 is TGCGCCAGCAGCTTGGAGCAGACTATCTCCACTGAAGCTTTCTTT. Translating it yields CASSLEQTISTEAFF.

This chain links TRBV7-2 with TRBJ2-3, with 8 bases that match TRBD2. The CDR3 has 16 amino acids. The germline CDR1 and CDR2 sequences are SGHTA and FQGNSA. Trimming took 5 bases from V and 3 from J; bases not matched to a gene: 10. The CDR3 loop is CASSRELAARTDTQYF. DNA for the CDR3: TGTGCCAGCAGCCGCGAACTAGCGGCGAGAACAGATACGCAGTATTTT.

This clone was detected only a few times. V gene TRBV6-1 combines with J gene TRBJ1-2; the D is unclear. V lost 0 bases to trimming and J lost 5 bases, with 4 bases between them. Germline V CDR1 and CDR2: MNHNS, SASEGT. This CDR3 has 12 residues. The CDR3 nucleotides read TGTGCCAGCAGTGAAGCAGAGTATGGCTACACCTTC. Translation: CASSEAEYGYTF.

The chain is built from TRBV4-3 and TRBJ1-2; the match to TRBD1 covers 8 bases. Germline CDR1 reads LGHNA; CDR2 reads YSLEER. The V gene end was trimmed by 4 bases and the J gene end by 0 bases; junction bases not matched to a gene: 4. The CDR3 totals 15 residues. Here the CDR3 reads CASSLSTGANYGYTF. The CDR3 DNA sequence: TGCGCCAGCAGCCTGTCGACAGGGGCTAACTATGGCTACACCTTC.

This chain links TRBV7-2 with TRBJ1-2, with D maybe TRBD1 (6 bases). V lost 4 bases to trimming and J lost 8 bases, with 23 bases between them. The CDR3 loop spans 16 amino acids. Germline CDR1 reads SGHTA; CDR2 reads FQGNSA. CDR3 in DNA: TGTGCCAGCAGCTATCTGTCGCAGGGACATTCGGACGGCTACACCTTC. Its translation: CASSYLSQGHSDGYTF.

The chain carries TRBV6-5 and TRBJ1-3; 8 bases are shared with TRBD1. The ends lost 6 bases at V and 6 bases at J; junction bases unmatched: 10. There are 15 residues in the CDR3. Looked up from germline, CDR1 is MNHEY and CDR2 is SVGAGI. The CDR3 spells CASRSLGQGENTIYF. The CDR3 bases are TGTGCCAGCAGATCCCTCGGACAGGGTGAAAACACCATATATTTT.

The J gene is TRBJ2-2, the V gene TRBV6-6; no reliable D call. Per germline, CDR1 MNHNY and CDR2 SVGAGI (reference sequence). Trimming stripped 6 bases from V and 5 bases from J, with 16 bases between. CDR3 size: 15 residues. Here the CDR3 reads CASSPSLLVTGELFF. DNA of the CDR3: TGTGCCAGCAGCCCTTCCCTATTAGTAACCGGGGAGCTGTTTTTT.